A single sample gave rise to the 3 T cell receptor beta chains below, sequenced in a study of vaccination and CD4 T cells after COVID-19. As to treatment: roughly 11-day PBMC culture with coronavirus spike peptide pools or control peptides (ViraFEST assay). The Oncomine TCR Beta short-read assay was applied to DNA of cultured CD4+ T cells. MiXCR, applied by TCRdb to the PCR reads, yields one record per CDR3 protein. The sample contains approximately 17,000 distinct CDR3 sequences, 50% to 65% of which appear only once. The antigens these receptors bind are not known. Sample: CD4+ T cells from blood, cultured in vitro, taken before SARS-CoV-2 vaccination. The receptors were gathered from a human donor who had recovered from COVID-19.

This chain links TRBV10-3 with TRBJ1-2; D is undetermined. CDR3 length: 13 amino acids. Germline loops: CDR1 ENHRY, CDR2 SYGVKD. Deletions cut 3 bases from V and 8 bases from J, with 13 bases between. The CDR3 protein is CAISDNKGWGYTF. For the CDR3, the DNA is TGTGCCATCAGTGATAATAAGGGTTGGGGCTACACCTTC.

This clonotype was counted a few times. The chain carries TRBV7-6 and TRBJ2-3; no firm D call. This CDR3 spans 17 amino acids. CDR1 and CDR2 from the germline V gene are SGHVS and FNYEAQ. Trimming pared 5 bases from V and 0 bases from J, leaving 18 bases between. The CDR3 region has the DNA TGTGCCAGCAGCCTCCGCCTGGACGGAGCTAGCACAGATACGCAGTATTTT. Amino acids: CASSLRLDGASTDTQYF.

The rearrangement links TRBV7-8 to TRBJ2-7; 8 bases are a match to TRBD1. The ends lost 0 bases at V and 9 bases at J; junction bases unmatched: 22. The CDR3 length is 19 residues. The V gene's germline CDR1 is SGHVS and CDR2 FQNEAQ. The CDR3 coding sequence is TGTGCCAGCAGCTTAGCGCCTATTTCCGGGACAGGTAGTATACGAGTGCAGTACTTC. As protein: CASSLAPISGTGSIRVQYF.